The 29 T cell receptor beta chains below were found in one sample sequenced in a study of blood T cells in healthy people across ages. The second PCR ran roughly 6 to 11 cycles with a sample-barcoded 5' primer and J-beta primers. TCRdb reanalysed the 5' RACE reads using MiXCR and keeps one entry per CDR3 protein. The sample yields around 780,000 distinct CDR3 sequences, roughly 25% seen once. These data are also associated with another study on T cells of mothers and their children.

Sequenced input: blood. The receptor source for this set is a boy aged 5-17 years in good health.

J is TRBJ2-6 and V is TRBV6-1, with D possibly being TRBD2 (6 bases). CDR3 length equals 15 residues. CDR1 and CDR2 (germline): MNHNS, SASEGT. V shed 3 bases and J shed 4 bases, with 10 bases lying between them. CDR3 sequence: CASSDGGTGANVLTF. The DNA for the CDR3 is TGTGCCAGCAGTGATGGGGGGACCGGGGCCAACGTCCTGACTTTC.

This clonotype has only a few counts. The CDR3 sequence: CASSLETPEAFF. Here the CDR3 DNA reads TGTGCCAGCAGTTTAGAGACCCCAGAAGCTTTCTTT. The genes are TRBV12-3 or TRBV12-4 and TRBJ1-1, with D unresolved. The CDR3 consists of 12 residues. V lost 1 base, J lost 8 bases, and 8 bases lay in between.

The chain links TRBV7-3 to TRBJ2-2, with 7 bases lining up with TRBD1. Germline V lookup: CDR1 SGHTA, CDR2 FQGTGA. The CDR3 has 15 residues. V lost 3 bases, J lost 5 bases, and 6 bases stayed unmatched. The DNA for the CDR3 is TGTGCCAGCAGCTTGACAGGGAGCAGGACCGGGGAGCTGTTTTTT. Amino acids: CASSLTGSRTGELFF.

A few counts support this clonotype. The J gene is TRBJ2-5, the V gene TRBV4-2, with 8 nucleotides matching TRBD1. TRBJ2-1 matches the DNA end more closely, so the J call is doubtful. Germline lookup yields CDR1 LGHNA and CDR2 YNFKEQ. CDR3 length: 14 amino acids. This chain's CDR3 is CASSSGGAPNEQFF. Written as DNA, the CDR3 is TGTGCCAGCAGTTCAGGGGGCGCCCCCAATGAGCAGTTCTTC.

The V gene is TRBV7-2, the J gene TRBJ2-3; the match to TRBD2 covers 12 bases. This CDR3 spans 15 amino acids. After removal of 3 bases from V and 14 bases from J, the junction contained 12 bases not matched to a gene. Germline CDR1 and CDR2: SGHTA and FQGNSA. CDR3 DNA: TGTGCCAGCAGCTTCCCTAGCGGGGGGGCCAAGCAGACGTATTTT. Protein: CASSFPSGGAKQTYF.

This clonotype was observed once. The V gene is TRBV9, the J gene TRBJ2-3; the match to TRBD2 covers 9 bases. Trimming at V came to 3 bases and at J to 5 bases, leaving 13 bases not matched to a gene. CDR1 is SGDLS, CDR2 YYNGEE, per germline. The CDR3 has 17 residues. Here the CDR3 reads CASSAPSSSGEEDTQYF. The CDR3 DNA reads TGTGCCAGCAGCGCCCCATCTTCTAGCGGGGAAGAAGATACGCAGTATTTT.

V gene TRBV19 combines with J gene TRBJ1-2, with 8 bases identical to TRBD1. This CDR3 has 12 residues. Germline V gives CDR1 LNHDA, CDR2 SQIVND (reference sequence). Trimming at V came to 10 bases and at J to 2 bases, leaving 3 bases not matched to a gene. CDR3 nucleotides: TGTGCCACAGGACAGGGCAACTATGGCTACACCTTC. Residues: CATGQGNYGYTF. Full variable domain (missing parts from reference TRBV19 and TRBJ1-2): DGGITQSPKYLFRKEGQNVTLSCEQNLNHDAMYWYRQDPGQGLRLIYYSQIVNDFQKGDIAEGYSVSREKKESFPLTVTSAQKNPTAFYLCATGQGNYGYTFGSGTRLTVV.

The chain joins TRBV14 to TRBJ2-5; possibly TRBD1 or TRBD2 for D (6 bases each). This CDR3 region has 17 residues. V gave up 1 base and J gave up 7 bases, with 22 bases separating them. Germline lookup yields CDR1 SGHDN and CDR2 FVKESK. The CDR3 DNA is TGTGCCAGCAGCCAAGTGTTCGGGACACGGCGGGATGGGACCCAGTACTTC. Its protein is CASSQVFGTRRDGTQYF.

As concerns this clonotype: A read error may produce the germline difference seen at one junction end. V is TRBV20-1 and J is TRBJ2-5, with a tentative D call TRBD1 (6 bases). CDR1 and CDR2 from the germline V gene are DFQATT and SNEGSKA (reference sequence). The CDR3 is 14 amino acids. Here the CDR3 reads CSARGQAIQETPYF. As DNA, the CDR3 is TGCAGTGCTAGAGGACAGGCAATACAAGAGACCCCGTACTTC.

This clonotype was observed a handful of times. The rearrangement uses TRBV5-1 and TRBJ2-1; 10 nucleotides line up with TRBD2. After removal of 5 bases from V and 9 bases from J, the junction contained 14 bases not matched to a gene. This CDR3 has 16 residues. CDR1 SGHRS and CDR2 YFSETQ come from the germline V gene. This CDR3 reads CASRPNLAGVYGEQFF. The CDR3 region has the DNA TGCGCCAGCAGGCCTAATCTAGCGGGGGTCTATGGTGAGCAGTTCTTC.

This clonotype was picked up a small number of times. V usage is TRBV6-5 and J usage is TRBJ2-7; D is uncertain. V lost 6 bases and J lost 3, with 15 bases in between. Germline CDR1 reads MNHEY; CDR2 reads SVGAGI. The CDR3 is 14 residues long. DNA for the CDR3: TGTGCCAGCAGGGCCCGATCGCGGCACTACGAGCAGTACTTC. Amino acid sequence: CASRARSRHYEQYF.

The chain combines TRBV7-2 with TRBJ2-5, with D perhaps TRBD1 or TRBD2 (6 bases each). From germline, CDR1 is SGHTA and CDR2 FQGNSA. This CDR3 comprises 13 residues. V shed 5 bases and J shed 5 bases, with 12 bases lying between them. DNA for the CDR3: TGTGCCAGCAGCCACAGGGCGGGGGAGACCCAGTACTTC. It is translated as CASSHRAGETQYF.

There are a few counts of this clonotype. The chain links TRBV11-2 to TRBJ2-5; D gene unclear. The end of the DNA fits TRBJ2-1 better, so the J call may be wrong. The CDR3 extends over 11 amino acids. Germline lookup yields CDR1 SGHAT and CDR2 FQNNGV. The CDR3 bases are TGTGCCAGCAGCTTAGTCCTTGAGCAGTTCTTC. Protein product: CASSLVLEQFF.

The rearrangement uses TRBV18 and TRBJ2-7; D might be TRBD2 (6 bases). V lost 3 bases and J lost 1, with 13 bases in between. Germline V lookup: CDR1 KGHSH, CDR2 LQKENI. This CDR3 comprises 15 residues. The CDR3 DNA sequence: TGTGCCAGCTCACCGGCGGGGTATGGGTCCTACGAGCAGTACTTC. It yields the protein CASSPAGYGSYEQYF.

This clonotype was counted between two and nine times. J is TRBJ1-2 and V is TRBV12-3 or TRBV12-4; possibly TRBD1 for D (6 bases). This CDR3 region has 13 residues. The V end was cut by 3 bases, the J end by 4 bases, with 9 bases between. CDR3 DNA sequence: TGTGCCAGCAGTTTGGGGGCCGCCTATGGCTACACCTTC. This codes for CASSLGAAYGYTF.

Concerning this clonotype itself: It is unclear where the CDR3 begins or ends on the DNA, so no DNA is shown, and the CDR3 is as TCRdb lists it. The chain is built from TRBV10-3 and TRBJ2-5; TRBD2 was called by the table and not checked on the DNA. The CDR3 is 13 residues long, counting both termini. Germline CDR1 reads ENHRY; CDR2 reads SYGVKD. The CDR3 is CAILGVAGGTKYF.

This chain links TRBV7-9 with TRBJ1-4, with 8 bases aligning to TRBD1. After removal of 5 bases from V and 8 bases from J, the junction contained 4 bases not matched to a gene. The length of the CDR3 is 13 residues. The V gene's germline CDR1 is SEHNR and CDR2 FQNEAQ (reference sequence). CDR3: CASSATGVEKLFF. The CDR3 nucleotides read TGTGCCAGCAGCGCGACAGGGGTAGAAAAACTGTTTTTT.

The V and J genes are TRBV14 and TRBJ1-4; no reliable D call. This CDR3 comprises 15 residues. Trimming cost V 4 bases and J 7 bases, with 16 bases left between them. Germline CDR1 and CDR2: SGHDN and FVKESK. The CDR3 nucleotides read TGTGCCAGCAGCCCTACCACGGGGAAAGGTGAAAAACTGTTTTTT. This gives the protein CASSPTTGKGEKLFF. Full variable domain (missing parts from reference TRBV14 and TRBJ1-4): EAGVTQFPSHSVIEKGQTVTLRCDPISGHDNLYWYRRVMGKEIKFLLHFVKESKQDESGMPNNRFLAERTGGTYSTLKVQPAELEDSGVYFCASSPTTGKGEKLFFGSGTQLSVL.

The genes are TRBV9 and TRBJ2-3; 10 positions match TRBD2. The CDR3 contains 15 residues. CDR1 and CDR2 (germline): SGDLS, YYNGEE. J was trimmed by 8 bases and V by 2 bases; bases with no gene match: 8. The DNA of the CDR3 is TGTGCCAGCAGCGTCTTCTCCGGGACTAGCGCTACGCAGTATTTT. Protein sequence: CASSVFSGTSATQYF. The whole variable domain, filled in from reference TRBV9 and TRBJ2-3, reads DSGVTQTPKHLITATGQRVTLRCSPRSGDLSVYWYQQSLDQGLQFLIQYYNGEERAKGNILERFSAQQFPDLHSELNLSSLELGDSALYFCASSVFSGTSATQYFGPGTRLTVL.

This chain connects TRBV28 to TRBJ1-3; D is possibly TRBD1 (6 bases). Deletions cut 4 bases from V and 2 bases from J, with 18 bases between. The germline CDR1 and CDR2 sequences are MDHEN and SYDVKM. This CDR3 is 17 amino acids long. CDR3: CASSSFDRTRPGNTIYF. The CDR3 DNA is TGTGCCAGCAGTTCCTTTGACAGGACGCGTCCTGGAAACACCATATATTTT.

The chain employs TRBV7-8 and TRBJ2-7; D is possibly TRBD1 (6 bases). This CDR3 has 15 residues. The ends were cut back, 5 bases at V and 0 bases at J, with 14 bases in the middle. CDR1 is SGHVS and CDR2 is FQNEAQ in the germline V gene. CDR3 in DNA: TGTGCCAGCAGCCATCTCCAGGGGCCCTCCTACGAGCAGTACTTC. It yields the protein CASSHLQGPSYEQYF.

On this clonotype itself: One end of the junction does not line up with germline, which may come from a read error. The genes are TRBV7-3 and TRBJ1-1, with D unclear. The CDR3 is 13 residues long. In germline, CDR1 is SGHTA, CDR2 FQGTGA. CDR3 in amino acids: CASSFSGVSEAFF. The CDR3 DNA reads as TGTGCTAGCAGCTTTTCGGGAGTGTCTGAAGCTTTCTTT.

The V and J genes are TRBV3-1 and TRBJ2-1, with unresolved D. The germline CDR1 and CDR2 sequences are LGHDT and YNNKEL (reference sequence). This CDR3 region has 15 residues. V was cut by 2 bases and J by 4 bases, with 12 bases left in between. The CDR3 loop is CASSQLGRLYNEQFF. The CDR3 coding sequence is TGTGCCAGCAGCCAACTGGGCAGACTTTACAATGAGCAGTTCTTC.

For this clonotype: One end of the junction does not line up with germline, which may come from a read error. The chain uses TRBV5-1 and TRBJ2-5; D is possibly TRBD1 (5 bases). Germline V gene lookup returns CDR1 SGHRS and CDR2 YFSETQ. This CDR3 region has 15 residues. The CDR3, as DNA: TGCGCCGGCAGCTTGGTTCAGGGTAGGAAAGAGACCCAGTACTTC. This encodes CAGSLVQGRKETQYF.

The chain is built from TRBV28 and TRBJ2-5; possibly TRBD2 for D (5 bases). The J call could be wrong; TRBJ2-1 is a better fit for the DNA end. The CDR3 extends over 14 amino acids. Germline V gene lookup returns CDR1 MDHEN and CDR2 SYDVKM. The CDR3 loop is CASSLVNRGFGQFF. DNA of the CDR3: TGTGCCAGCAGTTTGGTGAACCGCGGGTTCGGTCAGTTCTTC.

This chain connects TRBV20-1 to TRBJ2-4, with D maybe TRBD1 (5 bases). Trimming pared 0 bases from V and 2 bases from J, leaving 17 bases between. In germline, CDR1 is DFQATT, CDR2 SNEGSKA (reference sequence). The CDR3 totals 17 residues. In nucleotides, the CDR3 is TGCAGTGCTAGAGATCATGCAGGGTCCCCTTCCAAAAACATTCAGTACTTC. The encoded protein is CSARDHAGSPSKNIQYF.

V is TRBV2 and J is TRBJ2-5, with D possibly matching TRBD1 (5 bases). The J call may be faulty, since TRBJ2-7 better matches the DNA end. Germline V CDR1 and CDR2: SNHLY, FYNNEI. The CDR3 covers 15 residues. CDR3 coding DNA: TGTGCCAGCAGTGAAGTCCAGGGTCTGTACTACGAGCAGTACTTC. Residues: CASSEVQGLYYEQYF.

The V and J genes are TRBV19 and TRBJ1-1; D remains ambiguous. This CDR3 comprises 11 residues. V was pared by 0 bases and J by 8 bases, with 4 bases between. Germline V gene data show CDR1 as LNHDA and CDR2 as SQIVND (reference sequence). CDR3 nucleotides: TGTGCCAGTAGTATAGAGGGGGAAGCTTTCTTT. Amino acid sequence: CASSIEGEAFF. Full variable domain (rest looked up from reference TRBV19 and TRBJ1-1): DGGITQSPKYLFRKEGQNVTLSCEQNLNHDAMYWYRQDPGQGLRLIYYSQIVNDFQKGDIAEGYSVSREKKESFPLTVTSAQKNPTAFYLCASSIEGEAFFGQGTRLTVV.

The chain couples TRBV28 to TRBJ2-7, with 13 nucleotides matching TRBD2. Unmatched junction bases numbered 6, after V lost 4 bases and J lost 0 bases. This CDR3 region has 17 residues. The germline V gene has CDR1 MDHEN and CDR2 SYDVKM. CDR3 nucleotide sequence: TGTGCCAGCAGTTCCTCGGGGACTAGCGGGGCCTCCTACGAGCAGTACTTC. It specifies CASSSSGTSGASYEQYF.